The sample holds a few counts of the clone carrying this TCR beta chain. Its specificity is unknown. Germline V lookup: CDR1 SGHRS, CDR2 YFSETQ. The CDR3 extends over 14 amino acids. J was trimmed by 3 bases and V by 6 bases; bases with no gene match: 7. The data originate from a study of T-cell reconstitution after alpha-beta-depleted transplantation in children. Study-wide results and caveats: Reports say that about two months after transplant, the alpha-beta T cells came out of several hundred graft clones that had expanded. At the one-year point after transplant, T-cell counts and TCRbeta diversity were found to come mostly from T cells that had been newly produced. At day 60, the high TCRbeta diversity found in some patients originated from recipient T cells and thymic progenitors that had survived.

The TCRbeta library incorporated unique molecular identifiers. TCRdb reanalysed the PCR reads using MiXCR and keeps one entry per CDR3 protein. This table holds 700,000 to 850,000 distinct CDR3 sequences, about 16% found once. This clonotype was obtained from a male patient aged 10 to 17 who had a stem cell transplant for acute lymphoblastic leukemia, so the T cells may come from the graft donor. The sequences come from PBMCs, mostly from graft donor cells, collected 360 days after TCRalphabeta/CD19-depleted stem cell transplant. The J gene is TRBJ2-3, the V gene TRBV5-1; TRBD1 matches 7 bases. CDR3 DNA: TGCGCCAGCAACAGGGGAGACACAACAGATACGCAGTATTTT. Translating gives CASNRGDTTDTQYF.